These 27 T cell receptor beta chains share one sample of origin, sequenced in a study of T-cell memory formation after mild COVID-19. TCRdb independently ran MiXCR on the 5' RACE reads; one entry per CDR3 protein. The sample has around 300,000 distinct CDR3 sequences, roughly 13% seen once; the top ten hold about a fifth. Sequenced input: PBMCs or a T cell subset sorted from them (not recorded which). The receptors shown here come from a young man who had mild COVID-19 (a few samples of this study predate the infection). Cell type and time point are not known.

This clonotype has more than one count but fewer than ten. CDR3 protein: CSAQAALAKNIQYF. CDR3 bases: TGCAGTGCACAGGCAGCTCTAGCCAAAAACATTCAGTACTTC. The chain recombines TRBV20-1 with TRBJ2-4; D possibly corresponds to TRBD1 (5 bases). This CDR3 has 14 amino acids. Deletions cut 6 bases from V and 0 bases from J, with 12 bases between. Per the germline V gene, CDR1 is DFQATT and CDR2 is SNEGSKA (reference sequence).

In its sample, this clonotype was seen many times. The chain couples TRBV7-2 to TRBJ2-7, with D possibly TRBD2 on 6 matching bases. There are 15 residues in the CDR3. CDR1 is SGHTA and CDR2 is FQGNSA in the germline V gene. V was trimmed by 6 bases and J by 4 bases, leaving 19 bases between them. CDR3 DNA sequence: TGTGCCAGCAGTACCGGGACTCGGGGTATTTACGAGCAGTACTTC. Protein: CASSTGTRGIYEQYF.

This chain connects TRBV7-3 to TRBJ1-2; tentative D call: TRBD1 (5 bases). Trimming removed 5 bases from V and 8 bases from J, with 15 bases in between. Looked up from germline, CDR1 is SGHTA and CDR2 is FQGTGA. The CDR3 runs to 13 residues. In DNA, the CDR3 is TGTGCCAGCAGCGCCGACAGACGTGAGGGCTACACCTTC. It is translated as CASSADRREGYTF.

Only a few counts were recorded for this clonotype. In DNA form, the CDR3 reads TGCAGTGCTAGAGAAGTAGTGTATAATTCACCCCTCCACTTT. Translated, it gives CSAREVVYNSPLHF. This chain uses TRBV20-1 with TRBJ1-6; D gene unclear. The CDR3 has 14 amino acids. The ends were cut back, 0 bases at V and 4 bases at J, with 7 bases in the middle. The V gene's germline CDR1 is DFQATT and CDR2 SNEGSKA (reference sequence).

This clonotype was found a few times. CDR3 DNA sequence: TGTGCCAGCAGCCGTGGTACAGGCAACGAGCAGTACGTC. Protein sequence: CASSRGTGNEQYV. V usage is TRBV7-9 and J usage is TRBJ2-7; TRBD1 is a possible D gene (5 bases). The CDR3 covers 13 residues. Germline loops: CDR1 SEHNR, CDR2 FQNEAQ (reference sequence). Trimming took 5 bases from V and 5 from J, leaving 13 bases between them.

The chain recombines TRBV4-3 with TRBJ2-7; 10 bases agree with TRBD1. The CDR3 is 15 amino acids. V trimming: 1 base; J trimming: 4 bases; junction bases outside the gene matches: 4. The V gene's germline CDR1 is LGHNA and CDR2 YSLEER. The CDR3 DNA reads TGCGCCAGCAGCCAAGCTGGACAGGGGGTATACGAGCAGTACTTC. Protein product: CASSQAGQGVYEQYF.

The rearrangement uses TRBV7-6 and TRBJ2-2, with D unclear. The CDR3 consists of 15 residues. The V end lost 2 bases, the J end lost 7 bases, and 14 bases lay between the germline ends. Germline V gives CDR1 SGHVS, CDR2 FNYEAQ. CDR3 DNA sequence: TGTGCCAGCAGCTTACGGCAGAGCTTCGACGGGGAGCTGTTTTTT. Amino acid sequence: CASSLRQSFDGELFF.

The chain is built from TRBV10-3 and TRBJ2-6; 8 bases agree with TRBD1. The CDR3 runs to 15 residues. V trimming: 7 bases; J trimming: 0 bases; junction bases outside the gene matches: 2. Germline V lookup: CDR1 ENHRY, CDR2 SYGVKD. The CDR3 protein is CAITGQGSGANVLTF. Here the CDR3 DNA reads TGTGCCATCACCGGACAGGGCTCTGGGGCCAACGTCCTGACTTTC.

The chain has TRBV30 and TRBJ2-7, with unresolved D. From germline, CDR1 is GTSNPN and CDR2 SVGIG (reference sequence). This CDR3 has 11 amino acids. The germline V and J ends were trimmed by 5 bases and 6 bases, with 11 bases remaining between them. The CDR3: CAWAPLTEQYF. The CDR3 region has the DNA TGTGCCTGGGCCCCCCTGACCGAGCAGTACTTC. The entire variable domain, with the rest obtained from reference TRBV30 and TRBJ2-7, is as follows: SQTIHQWPATLVQPVGSPLSLECTVEGTSNPNLYWYRQAAGRGLQLLFYSVGIGQISSEVPQNLSASRPQDRQFILSSKKLLLSDSGFYLCAWAPLTEQYFGPGTRLTVT.

V usage is TRBV30 and J usage is TRBJ1-2; D call uncertain. Trimming pared 4 bases from V and 8 bases from J, leaving 14 bases between. The CDR3 length is 12 residues. Germline V gives CDR1 GTSNPN, CDR2 SVGIG (reference sequence). The CDR3 sequence is CAWTRGSGGYTF. CDR3 nucleotides: TGTGCCTGGACACGAGGGTCGGGAGGCTACACCTTC.

The chain combines TRBV7-9 with TRBJ2-1; perhaps TRBD1 as D (6 bases). Germline assignment: CDR1 SEHNR and CDR2 FQNEAQ (reference sequence). There are 14 residues in the CDR3. The V and J ends lost 5 bases and 4 bases respectively, with 12 bases between them. The DNA for the CDR3 is TGTGCCAGCAGCCCGCAGGGGCTATACAATGAGCAGTTCTTC. Amino acids: CASSPQGLYNEQFF.

This chain connects TRBV4-3 to TRBJ2-3; D possibly matches TRBD1 or TRBD2 (5 bases each). The V end was cut by 8 bases, the J end by 1 base, with 22 bases between. The germline V gene has CDR1 LGHNA and CDR2 YSLEER. This CDR3 has 17 residues. DNA of the CDR3: TGCGCCAGCCCAATCTCCCCCGAGGGGCTGGGCACAGATACGCAGTATTTT. Protein product: CASPISPEGLGTDTQYF.

The chain is built from TRBV12-3 or TRBV12-4 and TRBJ2-1, with D possibly being TRBD1 (6 bases). CDR3 length: 15 residues. V was pared by 6 bases and J by 3 bases, with 15 bases between. The CDR3 coding sequence is TGTGCCAGCAGCTTCGGGACAATTTTCTACAATGAGCAGTTCTTC. Translated, it gives CASSFGTIFYNEQFF.

This clonotype was observed a handful of times. The rearrangement links TRBV5-1 to TRBJ1-3, with D hard to call. This CDR3 has 14 amino acids. Germline CDR1 and CDR2: SGHRS and YFSETQ. V lost 3 bases and J lost 1, with 8 bases in between. The CDR3 sequence: CASSSDESGNTIYF. The CDR3 DNA reads TGCGCCAGCAGCTCCGATGAGTCTGGAAACACCATATATTTT.

This clonotype was picked up a small number of times. The chain recombines TRBV5-6 with TRBJ2-7; TRBD1 agrees at 7 bases. CDR1 and CDR2 (germline): SGHDT, YYEEEE. Germline trimming cut 4 bases from V and 1 base from J; bases unmatched to any gene: 11. This CDR3 has 16 amino acids. The CDR3 protein is CASSPRTGALSYEQYF. DNA of the CDR3: TGTGCCAGCAGCCCACGGACAGGAGCGCTTTCCTACGAGCAGTACTTC.

This chain uses TRBV6-5 with TRBJ2-7; D may be TRBD1 (5 bases). This CDR3 comprises 15 residues. The germline V and J ends were trimmed by 5 bases and 2 bases, with 16 bases remaining between them. Per the germline V gene, CDR1 is MNHEY and CDR2 is SVGAGI. CDR3 residues: CASSHDSYPTYEQYF. CDR3 DNA sequence: TGTGCCAGCAGTCACGACAGCTACCCTACCTACGAGCAGTACTTC.

There are a few counts of this clonotype. The J gene is TRBJ2-5, the V gene TRBV7-3; 8 nucleotides align to TRBD2. Germline V gene data show CDR1 as SGHTA and CDR2 as FQGTGA. The ends lost 4 bases at V and 5 bases at J; junction bases unmatched: 12. The CDR3 has 16 residues. CDR3 nucleotide sequence: TGTGCCAGCAGCTCCGAAGGGGGACGGGGGGGCGAGACCCAGTACTTC. Its protein product is CASSSEGGRGGETQYF.

The gene calls are TRBV7-2 and TRBJ2-6; tentative D call: TRBD1 (6 bases). With 5 bases removed from V and 1 base from J, the gap between germline ends came to 12 bases. CDR1 is SGHTA and CDR2 is FQGNSA in the germline V gene. The CDR3 runs to 16 residues. The CDR3 DNA reads as TGTGCCAGCAGCCCTCTTACAGGGTCTGGGGCCAACGTCCTGACTTTC. This encodes CASSPLTGSGANVLTF. Based on the CDR3 plus reference TRBV7-2 and TRBJ2-6, the full variable domain is GAGVSQSPSNKVTEKGKDVELRCDPISGHTALYWYRQSLGQGLEFLIYFQGNSAPDKSGLPSDRFSAERTGGSVSTLTIQRTQQEDSAVYLCASSPLTGSGANVLTFGAGSRLTVL.

In this sample, this clonotype turned up a few times. This chain joins TRBV24-1 and TRBJ2-3; 8 bases line up with TRBD2. The CDR3 spans 15 residues. The junction had 13 bases not matched to a gene; V was cut back by 9 bases and J by 6 bases. Germline values: CDR1 KGHDR, CDR2 SFDVKD. The CDR3 coding sequence is TGTGCCACCTCCGCGGCGGCGGGGGGCCCCGATACGCAGTATTTT. This encodes CATSAAAGGPDTQYF.

This clonotype was seen ten or more times. This chain joins TRBV5-1 and TRBJ2-7, with D unresolved. Per the germline V gene, CDR1 is SGHRS and CDR2 is YFSETQ. The CDR3 is 15 residues long. The germline V and J ends were trimmed by 0 bases and 0 bases, with 10 bases remaining between them. The CDR3 here is CASSLGGPTSYEQYF. In DNA, the CDR3 is TGCGCCAGCAGCTTGGGAGGACCGACCTCCTACGAGCAGTACTTC.

This clonotype was counted between two and nine times. The gene calls are TRBV29-1 and TRBJ1-4; maybe TRBD1 (6 bases). There are 13 residues in the CDR3. From germline, CDR1 is SQVTM and CDR2 ANQGSEA. V was shortened by 7 bases and J by 8 bases, with 17 bases between the two germline ends. CDR3 bases: TGCAGCGCTAAGGACAGTGGGGGAGAAAAACTGTTTTTT. Translating it yields CSAKDSGGEKLFF.

This clonotype has a count of ten or more. The chain uses TRBV5-1 and TRBJ2-1; D is possibly TRBD1 (7 bases). The germline CDR1 and CDR2 sequences are SGHRS and YFSETQ. Trimming took off 0 bases at V and 4 bases at J, with 14 bases between the two ends. CDR3 size: 16 residues. The CDR3 loop reads CASSLVGQGGYNEQFF. For the CDR3, the DNA is TGCGCCAGCAGCTTGGTGGGCCAGGGGGGTTACAATGAGCAGTTCTTC. Combining the CDR3 with reference TRBV5-1 and TRBJ2-1 gives the whole variable domain KAGVTQTPRYLIKTRGQQVTLSCSPISGHRSVSWYQQTPGQGLQFLFEYFSETQRNKGNFPGRFSGRQFSNSRSEMNVSTLELGDSALYLCASSLVGQGGYNEQFFGPGTRLTVL.

This chain joins TRBV21-1 and TRBJ1-5. TRBV21-1 is an annotated pseudogene. The CDR3 runs to 13 residues. For the CDR3, the DNA is TGTGCCAGCAGCGGGGACAGCGGCGGGCCCCAGCATTTT. Protein: CASSGDSGGPQHF.

V and J are TRBV20-1 and TRBJ2-7; 7 positions agree with TRBD2. This CDR3 comprises 11 residues. V shed 6 bases, J shed 6 bases, and the junction held 5 bases outside the gene matches. In germline, CDR1 is DFQATT, CDR2 SNEGSKA (reference sequence). CDR3 region: CSAVWGGEQYF. CDR3 DNA sequence: TGCAGTGCAGTGTGGGGGGGCGAGCAGTACTTC.

This clonotype appeared a few times. The V gene is TRBV5-1, the J gene TRBJ1-1; 8 bases fit TRBD1. The CDR3 is 14 amino acids. CDR1 and CDR2 (germline): SGHRS, YFSETQ. J was trimmed by 14 bases and V by 0 bases; bases with no gene match: 12. Here the CDR3 reads CASSLETGVRGPFF. The DNA of the CDR3 is TGCGCCAGCAGCTTGGAGACAGGGGTTCGGGGTCCGTTCTTT.

This chain links TRBV18 with TRBJ2-3; a possible D gene is TRBD2 (5 bases). V gave up 3 bases and J gave up 5 bases, with 9 bases separating them. Germline V gene data show CDR1 as KGHSH and CDR2 as LQKENI. The CDR3 loop spans 13 amino acids. The CDR3 sequence: CASSPTEGDTQYF. CDR3 sequence (DNA): TGTGCCAGCTCACCTACAGAGGGAGATACGCAGTATTTT.

The genes are TRBV7-9 and TRBJ2-5, with 8 positions matching TRBD1. V lost 4 bases, J lost 3 bases, and 4 bases stayed unmatched. CDR1 and CDR2 from the germline V gene are SEHNR and FQNEAQ (reference sequence). This CDR3 is built from 14 residues. The CDR3 coding sequence is TGTGCCAGCAGCTATGAGGACAGGGAAGAGACCCAGTACTTC. It yields the protein CASSYEDREETQYF. Looking up the rest from reference TRBV7-9 and TRBJ2-5 gives the full variable domain: DTGVSQNPRHKITKRGQNVTFRCDPISEHNRLYWYRQTLGQGPEFLTYFQNEAQLEKSRLLSDRFSAERPKGSFSTLEIQRTEQGDSAMYLCASSYEDREETQYFGPGTRLLVL.